This passage covers 10 T cell receptor beta chains from one sample sequenced in a study of beta chain features in type 1 diabetes (dated by TCRdb to 2016 to 2019). The library was made by the immunoSEQ multiplex PCR assay. The entire amount of isolated RNA was reverse transcribed using the High Capacity cDNA Reverse Transcription Kit, so the sequenced TCRB transcripts were expressed ones. TCRdb took this table from immuneACCESS and kept in-frame rearrangements with V and J called. Such tables lack part of the clones; where checked against another copy, unresolved V genes explain under half of the gap, and the rest is unexplained. A total of about 220,000 clones appear in this sample, around 9.9% of them only once. Over 1% of the sample is held by the ten biggest clonotypes. The sample was central memory CD4+ T cells from blood. The receptors shown here come from a man aged 18 to 35 in good health.

The V gene is TRBV7-8, the J gene TRBJ1-1; possibly TRBD1 for D (6 bases). There are 16 residues in the CDR3. Trimming took 5 bases from V and 0 from J, leaving 16 bases between them. Germline values: CDR1 SGHVS, CDR2 FQNEAQ. The CDR3 sequence is CASSPRPEGVNTEAFF. Here the CDR3 DNA reads TGTGCCAGCAGCCCCCGACCGGAGGGGGTGAACACTGAAGCTTTCTTT.

This clone occurred a few times. The chain uses TRBV30 and TRBJ1-1; TRBD1 might be the D (6 bases). The CDR3 covers 13 residues. Between the trimmed V and J ends, which lost 0 bases and 11 bases, there was a span of 16 bases. CDR1 is GTSNPN, CDR2 SVGIG, per germline (reference sequence). The CDR3 DNA sequence: TGTGCCTGGAGTGTCGGGGGCAGGGTCGGTGCTTTCTTT. The encoded protein is CAWSVGGRVGAFF.

The V gene is TRBV11-2, the J gene TRBJ2-3; 12 nucleotides line up with TRBD2. The V gene end was trimmed by 4 bases and the J gene end by 6 bases; junction bases not matched to a gene: 8. The CDR3 is made up of 16 amino acids. CDR1 and CDR2 from the germline V gene are SGHAT and FQNNGV. The CDR3 loop reads CASSWAVTSGSDTQYF. CDR3 nucleotide sequence: TGTGCCAGCAGCTGGGCTGTGACTAGCGGGAGCGATACGCAGTATTTT.

The DNA for the CDR3 is TGTGCCTGGAGAGCTCCGGGGGCGACAGGGGACTACGAGCAGTACTTC. This encodes CAWRAPGATGDYEQYF. This chain links TRBV30 with TRBJ2-7; 8 bases fit TRBD1. Per germline, CDR1 GTSNPN and CDR2 SVGIG (reference sequence). The CDR3 is 16 residues long. The V segment lost 3 bases and the J segment 3 bases; nucleotides outside the gene matches: 13.

This chain links TRBV30 with TRBJ2-3; 13 bases are a match to TRBD2. The CDR3 sequence is 14 residues long. The germline V gene encodes CDR1 GTSNPN and CDR2 SVGIG (reference sequence). Unmatched junction bases numbered 2, after V lost 3 bases and J lost 5 bases. The CDR3 DNA follows: TGTGCCTGGAGACTAGCGGGAGGGGTAGATACGCAGTATTTT. This translates into CAWRLAGGVDTQYF. The variable domain in full, with the rest retrieved from reference TRBV30 and TRBJ2-3, is SQTIHQWPATLVQPVGSPLSLECTVEGTSNPNLYWYRQAAGRGLQLLFYSVGIGQISSEVPQNLSASRPQDRQFILSSKKLLLSDSGFYLCAWRLAGGVDTQYFGPGTRLTVL.

The rearrangement uses TRBV7-2 and TRBJ2-7, with 10 positions matching TRBD2. The CDR3 runs 14 residues. The germline CDR1 and CDR2 sequences are SGHTA and FQGNSA. V lost 8 bases, J lost 3 bases, and 7 bases stayed unmatched. The CDR3 reads CASRSGRAGYEQYF. In nucleotides, the CDR3 is TGTGCCAGCCGCAGCGGGAGGGCCGGCTACGAGCAGTACTTC. Based on the CDR3 plus reference TRBV7-2 and TRBJ2-7, the full variable domain is GAGVSQSPSNKVTEKGKDVELRCDPISGHTALYWYRQSLGQGLEFLIYFQGNSAPDKSGLPSDRFSAERTGGSVSTLTIQRTQQEDSAVYLCASRSGRAGYEQYFGPGTRLTVT.

This clone has only a few counts. J is TRBJ1-4 and V is TRBV10-3; D not certain. Between the trimmed V and J ends, which lost 4 bases and 0 bases, there was a span of 12 bases. Germline CDR1 ENHRY, CDR2 SYGVKD. The CDR3 contains 16 residues. The CDR3 spells CAISAVSGATNEKLFF. The CDR3, as DNA: TGTGCCATCAGTGCTGTCTCAGGAGCAACTAATGAAAAACTGTTTTTT.

The J gene is TRBJ2-6, the V gene TRBV28; D unresolved. Germline V lookup: CDR1 MDHEN, CDR2 SYDVKM. V lost 6 bases to trimming and J lost 1 base, with 10 bases between them. CDR3 size: 15 residues. CDR3: CASRTLGSGANVLTF. In DNA form, the CDR3 reads TGTGCCAGCAGGACTCTAGGGTCTGGGGCCAACGTCCTGACTTTC. The whole variable domain, remainder taken from reference TRBV28 and TRBJ2-6, is DVKVTQSSRYLVKRTGEKVFLECVQDMDHENMFWYRQDPGLGLRLIYFSYDVKMKEKGDIPEGYSVSREKKERFSLILESASTNQTSMYLCASRTLGSGANVLTFGAGSRLTVL.

Ten or more counts support this clone. Just one base apart from a much larger clone, this may be a read error. This specimen includes other DNA sequences encoding the same CDR3. J is TRBJ2-6 and V is TRBV14, with D perhaps TRBD1 (6 bases). This CDR3 has 15 amino acids. Germline loops: CDR1 SGHDN, CDR2 FVKESK. Deletions cut 4 bases from V and 1 base from J, with 8 bases between. The CDR3 here is CASSPTGSGANVLTF. The CDR3 bases are TGTGCCAGCAGCCCCACAGGGTCTGGGGCCAACGTCCTGACTTTC.

In this sample, this clone turned up many times. This chain joins TRBV19 and TRBJ2-2, with TRBD1 as a possible D gene (5 bases). CDR1 LNHDA and CDR2 SQIVND come from the germline V gene (reference sequence). This CDR3 region has 15 residues. V shed 1 base and J shed 3 bases, with 9 bases lying between them. The CDR3 DNA reads TGTGCCAGTAGTATAGGGTCAGGGTACACCGGGGAGCTGTTTTTT. Encoded protein: CASSIGSGYTGELFF.